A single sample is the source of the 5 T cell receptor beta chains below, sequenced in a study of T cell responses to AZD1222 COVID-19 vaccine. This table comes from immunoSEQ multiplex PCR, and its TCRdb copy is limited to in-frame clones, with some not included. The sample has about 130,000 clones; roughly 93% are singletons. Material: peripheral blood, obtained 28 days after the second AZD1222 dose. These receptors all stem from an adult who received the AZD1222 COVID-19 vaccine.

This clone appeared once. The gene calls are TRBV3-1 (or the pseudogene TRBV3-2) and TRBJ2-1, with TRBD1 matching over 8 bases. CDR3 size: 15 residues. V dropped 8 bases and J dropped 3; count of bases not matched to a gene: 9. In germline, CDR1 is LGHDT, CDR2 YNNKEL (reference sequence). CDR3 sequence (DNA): TGTGCCAGCCGCGACGACAGGGGAGGCTACAATGAGCAGTTCTTC. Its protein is CASRDDRGGYNEQFF.

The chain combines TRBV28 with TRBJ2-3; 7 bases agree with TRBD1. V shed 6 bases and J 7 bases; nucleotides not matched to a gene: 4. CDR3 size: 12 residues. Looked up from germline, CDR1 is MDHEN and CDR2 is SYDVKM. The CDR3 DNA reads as TGTGCCAGCAGACAACAGGGGAATACGCAGTATTTT. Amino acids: CASRQQGNTQYF.

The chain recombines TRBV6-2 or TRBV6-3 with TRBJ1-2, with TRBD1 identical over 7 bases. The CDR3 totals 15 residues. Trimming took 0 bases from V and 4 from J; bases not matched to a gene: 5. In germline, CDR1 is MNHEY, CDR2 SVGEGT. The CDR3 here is CASSYSRRQGYGYTF. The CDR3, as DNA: TGTGCCAGCAGTTACTCGAGGCGACAGGGCTATGGCTACACCTTC.

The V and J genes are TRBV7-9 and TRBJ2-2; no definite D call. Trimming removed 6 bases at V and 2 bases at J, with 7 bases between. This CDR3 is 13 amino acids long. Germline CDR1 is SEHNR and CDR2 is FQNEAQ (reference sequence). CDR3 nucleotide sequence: TGTGCCAGCAGTTCACCAAACACCGGGGAGCTGTTTTTT. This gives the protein CASSSPNTGELFF.

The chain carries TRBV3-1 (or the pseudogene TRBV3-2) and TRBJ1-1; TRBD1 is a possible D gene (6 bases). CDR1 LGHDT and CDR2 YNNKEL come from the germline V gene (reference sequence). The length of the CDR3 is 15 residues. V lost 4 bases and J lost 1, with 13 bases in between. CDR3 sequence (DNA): TGTGCCAGCAGCCTGCATGGGGGCGGGAACACTGAAGCTTTCTTT. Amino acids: CASSLHGGGNTEAFF.